This T cell receptor beta chain was recovered during a study of T cell responses to AZD1222 COVID-19 vaccine. For this clone: No antigen is known for it.

Some clones are missing from TCRdb's copy, which holds only in-frame ones; the method was immunoSEQ multiplex PCR. The sample lists roughly 200,000 clones; 80% to 95% were seen once. Study observations and caveats: Dominant CD4 TCR responses targeted spike regions 160-218 and 743-854. Donors, mostly white British, included more females; clonal diversity was possibly underestimated. At study baseline, merely five or six AZD1222 recipients were seropositive.

CDR3 size: 16 residues. V dropped 5 bases and J dropped 4; count of bases not matched to a gene: 13. Germline V gene data show CDR1 as GTSNPN and CDR2 as SVGIG (reference sequence). The chain employs TRBV30 and TRBJ1-4; 7 positions agree with TRBD1. The sequence was collected from an adult who received the MenACWY meningococcal vaccine as a control. The sample consisted of peripheral blood, taken 28 days after the second dose of the MenACWY control vaccine. The CDR3 protein is CAWSRGAGGGNEKLFF. In nucleotides, the CDR3 is TGTGCCTGGTCCCGAGGGGCAGGGGGAGGTAATGAAAAACTGTTTTTT.